These 25 T cell receptor beta chains were all obtained from the same sample, sequenced in a study of blood T cells in healthy people across ages. Sample-barcoded 5' priming and a J-beta primer mix drove a second PCR of roughly 7 to 11 cycles. TCRdb ran MiXCR on the 5' RACE reads and lists one entry per CDR3 protein. The table has about 1.8 million distinct CDR3 sequences, around 48% seen once. Sequenced sample: blood. The receptors stem from a woman aged 40 to 55 in good health.

The J gene is TRBJ2-3, the V gene TRBV27; D uncertain. Per the germline V gene, CDR1 is MNHEY and CDR2 is SMNVEV (reference sequence). The V end was cut by 11 bases, the J end by 5 bases, with 11 bases between. This CDR3 comprises 11 residues. The CDR3 DNA is TGTGCCGGCCTCGCAGGAGATACGCAGTATTTT. Translated, it gives CAGLAGDTQYF.

This clonotype was counted only a few times. The chain couples TRBV6-6 to TRBJ2-7, with unresolved D. Germline-derived CDR1 and CDR2 are MNHNY and SVGAGI (reference sequence). The CDR3 has 14 amino acids. V was trimmed by 6 bases and J by 1 base, leaving 13 bases between them. Here the CDR3 reads CASRDPGLSYEQYF. CDR3 DNA sequence: TGTGCCAGCAGAGACCCAGGCCTGTCCTACGAGCAGTACTTC.

The genes are TRBV7-6 and TRBJ2-2; 8 bases line up with TRBD2. V lost 11 bases, J lost 7 bases, and 9 bases stayed unmatched. This CDR3 contains 13 residues. In germline, CDR1 is SGHVS, CDR2 FNYEAQ. DNA for the CDR3: TGTGCCGGGGCGGGGGGCCTAGACGGGGAGCTGTTTTTT. Translating it yields CAGAGGLDGELFF. Together with reference TRBV7-6 and TRBJ2-2, the CDR3 gives the full variable domain: GAGVSQSPRYKVTKRGQDVALRCDPISGHVSLYWYRQALGQGPEFLTYFNYEAQQDKSGLPNDRFSAERPEGSISTLTIQRTEQRDSAMYRCAGAGGLDGELFFGEGSRLTVL.

The rearrangement uses TRBV20-1 and TRBJ2-3; 7 positions agree with TRBD1. Trimming cost V 6 bases and J 5 bases; bases outside gene matches: 11. The germline gives CDR1 DFQATT, CDR2 SNEGSKA (reference sequence). There are 14 residues in the CDR3. CDR3: CSAKNRGFGDTQYF. The CDR3, as DNA: TGCAGTGCAAAAAACAGGGGTTTTGGAGATACGCAGTATTTT.

The CDR3 sequence: CASSEGQKTQETQYF. CDR3 nucleotides: TGTGCCAGCAGTGAGGGACAGAAGACCCAAGAGACCCAGTACTTC. V gene TRBV2 combines with J gene TRBJ2-5; 7 nucleotides line up with TRBD1. The CDR3 contains 15 residues. The V and J ends lost 3 bases and 1 base, in that order; junction bases with no gene match: 5. Germline V gives CDR1 SNHLY, CDR2 FYNNEI.

In its sample, this clonotype was seen a few times. This chain connects TRBV28 to TRBJ1-2; 12 bases match TRBD1. CDR3 length: 16 amino acids. The V gene's germline CDR1 is MDHEN and CDR2 SYDVKM. The V segment lost 6 bases and the J segment 4 bases; nucleotides outside the gene matches: 9. Here the CDR3 DNA reads TGTGCCAGCAGCGTCCGGGACAGGGGGCGAGGCTATGGCTACACCTTC. It encodes CASSVRDRGRGYGYTF.

This clonotype was picked up one time. The rearrangement uses TRBV6-2 or TRBV6-3 and TRBJ2-4, with 11 nucleotides matching TRBD2. Looked up from germline, CDR1 is MNHEY and CDR2 is SVGEGT. Trimming at V came to 2 bases and at J to 8 bases, leaving 23 bases not matched to a gene. The CDR3 totals 21 residues. The CDR3 reads CASSYGSGGAVSEAREYIQYF. In nucleotides, the CDR3 is TGTGCCAGCAGTTACGGTAGCGGGGGGGCGGTGTCTGAAGCACGAGAGTACATTCAGTACTTC.

The chain uses TRBV7-2 and TRBJ2-1; tentatively, D is TRBD1 (6 bases). Germline-derived CDR1 and CDR2 are SGHTA and FQGNSA. CDR3 length: 14 residues. Trimming took 5 bases from V and 5 from J, leaving 13 bases between them. The CDR3 DNA sequence: TGTGCCAGCAGCGACTATCGACAGGACAATGAGCAGTTCTTC. Its protein is CASSDYRQDNEQFF.

In its sample, this clonotype was seen many times. CDR3 residues: CASSLVVDEQFF. The DNA of the CDR3 is TGCGCCAGCAGCTTGGTGGTGGATGAGCAGTTCTTC. V and J are TRBV5-1 and TRBJ2-1; D unresolved. Trimming removed 0 bases at V and 8 bases at J, with 6 bases between. Per germline, CDR1 SGHRS and CDR2 YFSETQ. The CDR3 length is 12 residues.

This clonotype was observed many times. This chain uses TRBV7-2 with TRBJ2-5; 11 bases agree with TRBD1. The CDR3 consists of 15 residues. V dropped 4 bases and J dropped 4; count of bases not matched to a gene: 5. Germline V gene data show CDR1 as SGHTA and CDR2 as FQGNSA. The CDR3 region has the DNA TGTGCCAGCAGCTCGGGACAGGGGGTCGGAGAGACCCAGTACTTC. It is translated as CASSSGQGVGETQYF.

The V and J genes are TRBV29-1 and TRBJ2-4; D may be TRBD1 or TRBD2 (6 bases each). Germline V gives CDR1 SQVTM, CDR2 ANQGSEA. The CDR3 spans 13 residues. Trimming removed 4 bases from V and 4 bases from J, with 11 bases in between. The CDR3 DNA sequence: TGCAGCGTTGGGGGGGCGACAAAAAACATTCAGTACTTC. Its translation: CSVGGATKNIQYF.

The rearrangement uses TRBV27 and TRBJ2-7, with 8 bases identical to TRBD2. J gave up 7 bases and V 2 bases, and 7 bases lay outside the gene matches. CDR3 length equals 14 residues. From germline, CDR1 is MNHEY and CDR2 SMNVEV (reference sequence). CDR3 sequence (DNA): TGTGCCAGCAGTTTAGGACGGGAGGGGGATGAGCAGTACTTC. Protein product: CASSLGREGDEQYF.

The chain joins TRBV20-1 to TRBJ2-1; TRBD2 matches at 10 bases. The J call may not be correct, given that the DNA end is closer to TRBJ2-7. The CDR3 totals 15 residues. In germline, CDR1 is DFQATT, CDR2 SNEGSKA (reference sequence). The CDR3 DNA follows: TGCAGTGCTAGATCCTGGACTAGCGGTGCCTACGAGCAGTACTTC. It specifies CSARSWTSGAYEQYF.

The chain joins TRBV12-3 or TRBV12-4 to TRBJ2-1; 10 bases line up with TRBD2. This CDR3 spans 14 amino acids. Trimming at V came to 2 bases and at J to 11 bases, leaving 6 bases not matched to a gene. The CDR3: CASSLRASGGQQFF. DNA for the CDR3: TGTGCCAGCAGTTTAAGGGCTAGCGGGGGCCAGCAGTTCTTC.

This clonotype has more than one count but fewer than ten. This rearrangement joins TRBV12-5 to TRBJ2-3, with no clear D. V was trimmed by 6 bases and J by 2 bases, leaving 12 bases between them. The germline V gene encodes CDR1 LGHNT and CDR2 FRNRAP. This CDR3 contains 14 residues. The CDR3 here is CASGPGLNTDTQYF. In DNA, the CDR3 is TGTGCTAGTGGCCCAGGTCTTAACACAGATACGCAGTATTTT.

Ten or more counts support this clonotype. J is TRBJ2-5 and V is TRBV7-2; no reliable D call. There are 12 residues in the CDR3. From germline, CDR1 is SGHTA and CDR2 FQGNSA. V lost 5 bases to trimming and J lost 4 bases, with 8 bases between them. The DNA of the CDR3 is TGTGCCAGCAGCCAAGCCCCAGAGACCCAGTACTTC. It is translated as CASSQAPETQYF.

J is TRBJ2-4 and V is TRBV12-3 or TRBV12-4; possibly TRBD2 for D (6 bases). The J call could be wrong; TRBJ2-7 is a better fit for the DNA end. The CDR3 loop spans 17 amino acids. CDR3 region: CASSLVPPGTLSYEQYF. Written as DNA, the CDR3 is TGTGCCAGCAGTTTAGTACCTCCTGGGACTCTTTCCTACGAGCAGTACTTC.

A few counts support this clonotype. The chain links TRBV7-2 to TRBJ2-3; D uncertain. The CDR3 covers 14 residues. The germline CDR1 and CDR2 sequences are SGHTA and FQGNSA. With 1 base removed from V and 4 bases from J, the gap between germline ends came to 9 bases. In DNA form, the CDR3 reads TGTGCCAGCAGCTTAGGACTCCCGCCAGATACGCAGTATTTT. Its protein product is CASSLGLPPDTQYF.

The V gene is TRBV20-1, the J gene TRBJ2-1, with D perhaps matching TRBD1 (6 bases). The germline V gene encodes CDR1 DFQATT and CDR2 SNEGSKA (reference sequence). This CDR3 comprises 13 residues. With 5 bases removed from V and 12 bases from J, the gap between germline ends came to 20 bases. In DNA, the CDR3 is TGCAGTGCTCCGGATTACAGGGATAGTGGGCAGTTCTTC. Translating it yields CSAPDYRDSGQFF.

This chain joins TRBV9 and TRBJ2-3; TRBD2 agrees at 9 bases. Germline V gene lookup returns CDR1 SGDLS and CDR2 YYNGEE. J lost 2 bases, V lost 0 bases, and 4 bases had no gene match. This CDR3 spans 16 amino acids. CDR3 region: CASSVVGGGATDTQYF. The CDR3 coding sequence is TGTGCCAGCAGCGTAGTGGGCGGGGGGGCCACAGATACGCAGTATTTT.

The chain has TRBV4-3 and TRBJ2-7; TRBD1 matches 8 bases. CDR3 length equals 13 residues. In germline, CDR1 is LGHNA, CDR2 YSLEER. V lost 1 base to trimming and J lost 12 bases; unmatched junction nucleotides: 8. This chain's CDR3 is CASSQGTGLRPYF. CDR3 sequence (DNA): TGCGCCAGCAGCCAAGGGACAGGGTTACGGCCGTACTTC.

This chain connects TRBV7-2 to TRBJ1-5; possibly TRBD1 for D (5 bases). Looked up from germline, CDR1 is SGHTA and CDR2 is FQGNSA. V lost 5 bases, J lost 4 bases, and 9 bases lay in between. CDR3 length: 13 amino acids. Here the CDR3 reads CASSPNRNQPQHF. CDR3 DNA: TGTGCCAGCAGCCCAAACAGGAATCAGCCCCAGCATTTT.

The chain is built from TRBV10-2 and TRBJ2-5, with TRBD2 as a possible D gene (6 bases). The CDR3 sequence is 13 residues long. Trimming pared 10 bases from V and 5 bases from J, leaving 17 bases between. The germline gives CDR1 WSHSY, CDR2 SAAADI. The CDR3 nucleotides are TGCGCCACCTTAGGACTACCCAGGGAGACCCAGTACTTC. It specifies CATLGLPRETQYF.

This clonotype was observed a single time. The CDR3: CASSRWDPRGEQYF. DNA of the CDR3: TGTGCCAGCAGCCGATGGGACCCGCGGGGCGAGCAGTACTTC. This chain links TRBV27 with TRBJ2-4, with D perhaps TRBD2 (6 bases). The better agreement between TRBJ2-7 and the DNA end casts doubt on the J call. The length of the CDR3 is 14 residues. Germline V gene lookup returns CDR1 MNHEY and CDR2 SMNVEV (reference sequence).

The CDR3 nucleotides read TGCGCCAGCAGCCAAGATTCTCCCGGGGGCTCGGGGGGCTACACCTTC. Its translation is CASSQDSPGGSGGYTF. The chain carries TRBV4-3 and TRBJ1-2; possibly TRBD1 for D (6 bases). The CDR3 runs 16 residues. Trimming shortened V by 0 bases and J by 8 bases, and 19 bases separated the two germline ends. Germline V CDR1 and CDR2: LGHNA, YSLEER.